These 10 T cell receptor beta chains were all obtained from the same sample, sequenced in a study of T cell repertoires in cytomegalovirus infection. Their antigens remain unidentified. One entry per CDR3 protein results from TCRdb running MiXCR on the reads. The sample yields 40,000 to 50,000 distinct CDR3 sequences, 20% to 25% seen once. The sequencing input was PBMCs, sequenced either directly or after in vitro stimulation (not recorded which). These receptors were taken from a human donor in good health (CMV status not recorded). Some clones in this sample may be carry-over from other donors' samples.

The chain joins TRBV6-5 to TRBJ1-3, with D perhaps TRBD1 (5 bases). Germline CDR1 and CDR2: MNHEY and SVGAGI. The V end was cut by 2 bases, the J end by 4 bases, with 15 bases between. The CDR3 covers 16 residues. This CDR3 is CASSYGLRGRGNTIYF. In DNA, the CDR3 is TGTGCCAGCAGTTACGGTCTGCGGGGCCGGGGAAACACCATATATTTT.

V is TRBV6-2 or TRBV6-3 and J is TRBJ2-5; 7 bases agree with TRBD1. CDR1 is MNHEY and CDR2 is SVGEGT in the germline V gene. V was clipped by 5 bases and J by 1 base; unmatched bases: 4. CDR3 length: 14 residues. Written as DNA, the CDR3 is TGTGCCAGCAGTCTACAGGGGATCCAAGAGACCCAGTACTTC. Amino acids: CASSLQGIQETQYF.

This rearrangement joins TRBV28 to TRBJ1-4; D remains ambiguous. The V gene lost 3 bases and the J gene lost 0 bases, with 8 bases spanning the gap. The CDR3 sequence is 15 residues long. Germline assignment: CDR1 MDHEN and CDR2 SYDVKM. CDR3 coding DNA: TGTGCCAGCAGTTTGGGCGGTGCAACTAATGAAAAACTGTTTTTT. Translation: CASSLGGATNEKLFF. Full variable domain (rest looked up from reference TRBV28 and TRBJ1-4): DVKVTQSSRYLVKRTGEKVFLECVQDMDHENMFWYRQDPGLGLRLIYFSYDVKMKEKGDIPEGYSVSREKKERFSLILESASTNQTSMYLCASSLGGATNEKLFFGSGTQLSVL.

Ten or more counts support this clonotype. The chain carries TRBV20-1 and TRBJ2-7; tentative D call: TRBD2 (6 bases). Germline V gene data show CDR1 as DFQATT and CDR2 as SNEGSKA (reference sequence). The V end was cut by 6 bases, the J end by 2 bases, with 14 bases between. This CDR3 comprises 13 residues. This CDR3 is CSARSTSPYEQYF. CDR3 nucleotides: TGCAGTGCCAGGTCGACTAGTCCCTACGAGCAGTACTTC.

The chain combines TRBV7-9 with TRBJ1-6; D uncertain. CDR1 is SEHNR and CDR2 is FQNEAQ in the germline V gene (reference sequence). The CDR3 covers 13 residues. V was cut by 1 base and J by 5 bases, with 3 bases left in between. CDR3 in amino acids: CASSLEDNSPLHF. The CDR3 DNA sequence: TGTGCCAGCAGCTTAGAAGATAATTCACCCCTCCACTTT.

This clonotype has ten or more counts. The V call is TRBV4-1, the J call TRBJ1-4; unclear D gene. The CDR3 has 14 amino acids. The germline V and J ends were trimmed by 4 bases and 2 bases, with 8 bases remaining between them. CDR1 and CDR2 (germline): MGHRA, YSYEKL. CDR3 loop: CASSPTSTNEKLFF. The CDR3 DNA is TGCGCCAGCAGCCCGACAAGTACTAATGAAAAACTGTTTTTT.

This clonotype was detected ten times or more. The chain joins TRBV28 to TRBJ1-2; no clear D gene. V was pared by 5 bases and J by 5 bases, with 18 bases between. Germline V gives CDR1 MDHEN, CDR2 SYDVKM. The length of the CDR3 is 15 residues. CDR3 region: CASSPLTAQSYGYTF. The CDR3 region has the DNA TGTGCCAGCAGTCCCCTAACCGCACAGTCATATGGCTACACCTTC.

This clonotype has more than one count but fewer than ten. This chain joins TRBV6-6 and TRBJ2-3; no clear D. CDR3 size: 14 residues. The V and J ends lost 2 bases and 3 bases respectively, with 9 bases between them. Germline V CDR1 and CDR2: MNHNY, SVGAGI (reference sequence). CDR3 DNA: TGTGCCAGCAGTTACACCCTCCAGACAGATACGCAGTATTTT. This codes for CASSYTLQTDTQYF.

The rearrangement uses TRBV7-2 and TRBJ2-5; tentative D call: TRBD2 (6 bases). The CDR3 is 16 residues long. The ends were cut back, 5 bases at V and 5 bases at J, with 21 bases in the middle. The germline V gene encodes CDR1 SGHTA and CDR2 FQGNSA. The CDR3 sequence: CASSPSLGREGETQYF. The DNA of the CDR3 is TGTGCCAGCAGCCCCTCCTTGGGGCGGGAAGGGGAGACCCAGTACTTC. Full variable domain (rest looked up from reference TRBV7-2 and TRBJ2-5): GAGVSQSPSNKVTEKGKDVELRCDPISGHTALYWYRQSLGQGLEFLIYFQGNSAPDKSGLPSDRFSAERTGGSVSTLTIQRTQQEDSAVYLCASSPSLGREGETQYFGPGTRLLVL.

This clonotype was counted a few times. J is TRBJ2-5 and V is TRBV4-3; maybe TRBD2 (5 bases). Trimming cost V 0 bases and J 7 bases, with 18 bases left between them. Germline-derived CDR1 and CDR2 are LGHNA and YSLEER. CDR3 length equals 16 residues. The CDR3 nucleotides are TGCGCCAGCAGCCAAGATCAAGCAGCGGATCGCCGGACCCAGTACTTC. It translates to CASSQDQAADRRTQYF.